The next 28 T cell receptor beta chains were all read from a single sample in a study of cytomegalovirus exposure and HLA in healthy donors. The study ran its PCR with 60 Vbeta and 13 Jbeta primers. Profiled with immunoSEQ multiplex PCR; TCRdb holds only in-frame clones, not every one. The sample has some 120,000 clones, roughly 82% seen once. Source material: PBMCs. The receptors derive from a man aged 18 to 29 in good health and CMV-seropositive.

Worth noting for this clone: Different DNA sequences within this sample yield the same CDR3. As DNA, the CDR3 is TGTGCCAGTAGCCGTCCAGATAACTCCTACGAGCAGTACTTC. Protein product: CASSRPDNSYEQYF. V gene TRBV19 combines with J gene TRBJ2-7; no clear D. This CDR3 region has 14 residues. The germline CDR1 and CDR2 sequences are LNHDA and SQIVND (reference sequence). V was clipped by 6 bases and J by 0 bases, with 12 bases between them.

A remark on this clone: Its ends do not fully match the called genes, so a read error is possible. The CDR3 loop is CASSTPGGGPGANGLTF. CDR3 DNA: TGTGCCAGCTCTACCCCCGGGGGAGGTCCTGGGGCCAACGGCCTGACTTTC. The chain recombines TRBV18 with TRBJ2-6; the D gene is possibly TRBD2 (6 bases). Germline V CDR1 and CDR2: KGHSH, LQKENI. The CDR3 runs to 17 residues.

The rearrangement links TRBV13 to TRBJ1-2; D not resolved. The V and J ends lost 5 bases and 1 base respectively, with 14 bases between them. Germline CDR1 is PRHDT and CDR2 is FYEKMQ (reference sequence). CDR3 size: 15 residues. The chain's CDR3 is CASSPPQDFNYGYTF. CDR3 sequence (DNA): TGTGCCAGCAGCCCCCCACAAGATTTTAACTATGGCTACACCTTC.

CDR3 nucleotide sequence: TGTGCCTGGAGTGTATTGGGAGCCGGGGAGCTGTTTTTT. The encoded protein is CAWSVLGAGELFF. J is TRBJ2-2 and V is TRBV30, with D perhaps matching TRBD2 (5 bases). The CDR3 is made up of 13 amino acids. Germline-derived CDR1 and CDR2 are GTSNPN and SVGIG (reference sequence). V lost 0 bases, J lost 6 bases, and 8 bases lay in between. The entire variable domain, with the rest obtained from reference TRBV30 and TRBJ2-2, is as follows: SQTIHQWPATLVQPVGSPLSLECTVEGTSNPNLYWYRQAAGRGLQLLFYSVGIGQISSEVPQNLSASRPQDRQFILSSKKLLLSDSGFYLCAWSVLGAGELFFGEGSRLTVL.

The V gene is TRBV6-5, the J gene TRBJ2-7; the D gene is possibly TRBD1 (6 bases). This CDR3 is 14 amino acids long. Trimming pared 6 bases from V and 1 base from J, leaving 13 bases between. Germline V gene lookup returns CDR1 MNHEY and CDR2 SVGAGI. The CDR3 DNA follows: TGTGCCAGCAGCCAGGGGACGGCGTCCTACGAGCAGTACTTC. Protein sequence: CASSQGTASYEQYF.

The chain uses TRBV7-9 and TRBJ2-2; weak D call: TRBD1 (6 bases). This CDR3 is built from 13 residues. Germline lookup yields CDR1 SEHNR and CDR2 FQNEAQ (reference sequence). The V and J ends lost 4 bases and 8 bases respectively, with 11 bases between them. The CDR3 protein is CASSSGVAGELFF. CDR3 coding DNA: TGTGCCAGCAGCTCAGGGGTGGCAGGGGAGCTGTTTTTT. The entire variable domain, with the rest obtained from reference TRBV7-9 and TRBJ2-2, is as follows: DTGVSQNPRHKITKRGQNVTFRCDPISEHNRLYWYRQTLGQGPEFLTYFQNEAQLEKSRLLSDRFSAERPKGSFSTLEIQRTEQGDSAMYLCASSSGVAGELFFGEGSRLTVL.

With regard to this clone: This specimen includes other DNA sequences encoding the same CDR3. CDR3 bases: TGTGCCAGCAGCCCCGGGACAGGGGGTAATTCACCCCTCCACTTT. It is translated as CASSPGTGGNSPLHF. The chain carries TRBV27 and TRBJ1-6, with 11 bases that match TRBD1. Losses at the gene ends were 6 bases for V and 6 bases for J; bases not matched to a gene: 4. The CDR3 is 15 residues long. Germline V CDR1 and CDR2: MNHEY, SMNVEV (reference sequence).

V gene TRBV7-2 combines with J gene TRBJ1-5; no firm D call. This CDR3 comprises 15 residues. Between the trimmed V and J ends, which lost 1 base and 9 bases, there was a span of 16 bases. Germline CDR1 and CDR2: SGHTA and FQGNSA. The CDR3 spells CASSLGLGGFVPQHF. DNA of the CDR3: TGTGCCAGCAGCTTAGGGTTGGGAGGGTTCGTGCCCCAGCATTTT.

The chain carries TRBV6-5 and TRBJ2-6; possibly TRBD1 for D (5 bases). CDR1 and CDR2 (germline): MNHEY, SVGAGI. Trimming took 6 bases from V and 1 from J, leaving 10 bases between them. CDR3 length: 15 amino acids. DNA for the CDR3: TGTGCCAGCAGATCCCCAGGGTCTGGGGCCAACGTCCTGACTTTC. Translation gives CASRSPGSGANVLTF.

J is TRBJ1-1 and V is TRBV29-1; 9 bases align to TRBD1. CDR1 SQVTM and CDR2 ANQGSEA come from the germline V gene. The CDR3 length is 13 residues. V was pared by 7 bases and J by 1 base, with 4 bases of the junction left unmatched. In nucleotides, the CDR3 is TGCAGCGCTGGACAGGGGACGAACACTGAAGCTTTCTTT. Protein sequence: CSAGQGTNTEAFF.

This clone appeared a few times. The gene calls are TRBV10-1 and TRBJ1-1; D is possibly TRBD1 (6 bases). The CDR3 is made up of 13 amino acids. V gave up 2 bases and J gave up 4 bases, with 8 bases separating them. The V gene's germline CDR1 is WNHNN and CDR2 SYGVQD (reference sequence). The CDR3: CASSETGPTEAFF. The CDR3 DNA sequence: TGCGCCAGCAGTGAGACAGGGCCCACTGAAGCTTTCTTT.

The gene calls are TRBV6-1 and TRBJ2-7, with D possibly matching TRBD2 (6 bases). CDR3 size: 13 residues. Trimming left V 6 bases short and J 4 bases short, with 13 bases between. Looked up from germline, CDR1 is MNHNS and CDR2 is SASEGT. CDR3 residues: CASSGGNGYEQYF. In DNA form, the CDR3 reads TGTGCCAGCAGCGGAGGGAACGGGTACGAGCAGTACTTC.

This sequence joins TRBV9 and TRBJ1-2, with D possibly being TRBD1 (5 bases). CDR1 is SGDLS, CDR2 YYNGEE, per germline. V was cut by 4 bases and J by 4 bases, with 14 bases left in between. The CDR3 extends over 14 amino acids. CDR3 sequence: CASSSDRTLYGYTF. CDR3 coding DNA: TGTGCCAGCAGCTCTGACAGAACCCTCTATGGCTACACCTTC.

The chain couples TRBV6-1 to TRBJ1-6; D is possibly TRBD1 (5 bases). V gave up 0 bases and J gave up 10 bases, with 10 bases separating them. The germline V gene has CDR1 MNHNS and CDR2 SASEGT. The length of the CDR3 is 14 residues. The CDR3 DNA is TGTGCCAGCAGTGAAGCGGCGGGGGAATCACCCCTCCACTTT. As protein: CASSEAAGESPLHF.

The chain combines TRBV27 with TRBJ1-6, with TRBD1 identical over 8 bases. Germline trimming cut 3 bases from V and 4 bases from J; bases unmatched to any gene: 11. The CDR3 consists of 18 residues. CDR1 is MNHEY and CDR2 is SMNVEV in the germline V gene (reference sequence). The CDR3 protein is CASSLLRTGGVYNSPLHF. The CDR3 bases are TGTGCCAGCAGTTTGCTAAGAACAGGGGGAGTTTATAATTCACCCCTCCACTTT.

The chain employs TRBV6-5 and TRBJ1-2; D remains unclear. This CDR3 is built from 13 residues. CDR1 and CDR2 from the germline V gene are MNHEY and SVGAGI. V was clipped by 6 bases and J by 4 bases, with 12 bases between them. The CDR3 loop is CASSELETYGYTF. CDR3 sequence (DNA): TGTGCCAGCAGCGAGCTCGAAACCTATGGCTACACCTTC.

The chain couples TRBV7-9 to TRBJ2-2; D call uncertain. Germline CDR1 reads SEHNR; CDR2 reads FQNEAQ (reference sequence). The V end was cut by 3 bases, the J end by 3 bases, with 11 bases between. This CDR3 comprises 15 residues. The CDR3 DNA sequence: TGTGCCAGCAGCTTGGAACAGACCCACACCGGGGAGCTGTTTTTT. Its protein product is CASSLEQTHTGELFF.

The chain recombines TRBV9 with TRBJ2-7, with D possibly matching TRBD2 (6 bases). The V end was cut by 4 bases, the J end by 7 bases, with 18 bases between. CDR1 and CDR2 (germline): SGDLS, YYNGEE. This CDR3 is 14 amino acids long. In nucleotides, the CDR3 is TGTGCCAGCAGCCCCCGGGACTTTCCACGTGAGCAGTACTTC. It specifies CASSPRDFPREQYF.

The genes are TRBV25-1 and TRBJ2-2; D possibly corresponds to TRBD2 (6 bases). The CDR3 sequence is 16 residues long. Between the trimmed V and J ends, which lost 3 bases and 1 base, there was a span of 12 bases. CDR1 and CDR2 (germline): MGHDK, SYGVNS. CDR3 sequence reads: CASSEKLAKNTGELFF. The DNA of the CDR3 is TGTGCCAGCAGTGAGAAACTAGCTAAGAACACCGGGGAGCTGTTTTTT.

CDR3 sequence (DNA): TGCGCCAGCAGCTTGCGGCCGACAGGGGCCTCCTACAATGAGCAGTTCTTC. Protein product: CASSLRPTGASYNEQFF. This sequence joins TRBV5-1 and TRBJ2-1; 8 bases are shared with TRBD1. The CDR3 extends over 17 amino acids. Trimming at V came to 1 base and at J to 0 bases, leaving 6 bases not matched to a gene. Germline V gene sequence: CDR1 SGHRS, CDR2 YFSETQ.

This chain uses TRBV19 with TRBJ2-7; D is possibly TRBD1 (5 bases). With 3 bases removed from V and 2 bases from J, the gap between germline ends came to 11 bases. In germline, CDR1 is LNHDA, CDR2 SQIVND (reference sequence). This CDR3 has 14 residues. CDR3 sequence (DNA): TGTGCCAGTAGTATTCAGGGCTTTACCTACGAGCAGTACTTC. Amino acids: CASSIQGFTYEQYF.

This clone has more than one count but fewer than ten. The chain is built from TRBV7-9 and TRBJ2-2; 8 nucleotides agree with TRBD1. CDR1 and CDR2 (germline): SEHNR, FQNEAQ (reference sequence). Germline trimming cut 1 base from V and 3 bases from J; bases unmatched to any gene: 7. This CDR3 is built from 17 residues. CDR3 nucleotides: TGTGCCAGCAGCTTAGTGGCGGGACAGGCGTACACCGGGGAGCTGTTTTTT. It specifies CASSLVAGQAYTGELFF. The full variable domain, its missing parts supplied by reference TRBV7-9 and TRBJ2-2, is DTGVSQNPRHKITKRGQNVTFRCDPISEHNRLYWYRQTLGQGPEFLTYFQNEAQLEKSRLLSDRFSAERPKGSFSTLEIQRTEQGDSAMYLCASSLVAGQAYTGELFFGEGSRLTVL.

The chain employs TRBV6-5 and TRBJ2-6, with a possible D match to TRBD2 (7 bases). V was clipped by 4 bases and J by 2 bases, with 12 bases between them. The CDR3 sequence is 16 residues long. Per germline, CDR1 MNHEY and CDR2 SVGAGI. The CDR3 here is CASSSGEGAGANVLTF. The CDR3, as DNA: TGTGCCAGCAGTTCTGGGGAGGGGGCTGGGGCCAACGTCCTGACTTTC.

This clone was seen more than once but under ten times. The chain recombines TRBV6-6 with TRBJ1-1, with D hard to call. This CDR3 region has 14 residues. V lost 1 base and J lost 6, with 12 bases in between. The V gene's germline CDR1 is MNHNY and CDR2 SVGAGI (reference sequence). CDR3 nucleotides: TGTGCCAGCAGTTACTATGGGGAGAATGCTGAAGCTTTCTTT. It yields the protein CASSYYGENAEAFF.

This chain connects TRBV7-9 to TRBJ1-1; 8 bases map to TRBD1. The CDR3 sequence is 15 residues long. J gave up 0 bases and V 4 bases, and 4 bases lay outside the gene matches. Germline V gene lookup returns CDR1 SEHNR and CDR2 FQNEAQ (reference sequence). CDR3 bases: TGTGCCAGCAGCTCGACAGGGGCCTTGAACACTGAAGCTTTCTTT. Its protein is CASSSTGALNTEAFF. Full variable domain (missing parts from reference TRBV7-9 and TRBJ1-1): DTGVSQNPRHKITKRGQNVTFRCDPISEHNRLYWYRQTLGQGPEFLTYFQNEAQLEKSRLLSDRFSAERPKGSFSTLEIQRTEQGDSAMYLCASSSTGALNTEAFFGQGTRLTVV.

The chain employs TRBV2 and TRBJ1-1; TRBD1 matches 10 bases. V shed 1 base, J shed 7 bases, and the junction held 6 bases outside the gene matches. Germline values: CDR1 SNHLY, CDR2 FYNNEI. The CDR3 sequence is 15 residues long. This chain's CDR3 is CASSEGTGGLDEAFF. The CDR3 DNA reads TGTGCCAGCAGTGAAGGGACAGGGGGGTTAGATGAAGCTTTCTTT.

This sequence joins TRBV19 and TRBJ1-4; 8 bases match TRBD1. J gave up 8 bases and V 8 bases, and 13 bases lay outside the gene matches. Germline lookup yields CDR1 LNHDA and CDR2 SQIVND (reference sequence). This CDR3 is built from 15 residues. The CDR3 region is CASGTRDRFGEKLFF. The CDR3 DNA sequence: TGTGCCAGTGGCACAAGGGACAGGTTCGGAGAAAAACTGTTTTTT.

This clone was counted only a few times. The chain recombines TRBV15 with TRBJ2-5, with a weak D call TRBD2 (5 bases). The germline CDR1 and CDR2 sequences are LNHNV and YYDKDF (reference sequence). This CDR3 has 16 residues. V lost 4 bases to trimming and J lost 5 bases, with 20 bases between them. CDR3 coding DNA: TGTGCCACCAGCACGACAAGTCTAGCAGTGGAGGAGACCCAGTACTTC. This gives the protein CATSTTSLAVEETQYF. The entire variable domain, with the rest obtained from reference TRBV15 and TRBJ2-5, is as follows: DAMVIQNPRYQVTQFGKPVTLSCSQTLNHNVMYWYQQKSSQAPKLLFHYYDKDFNNEADTPDNFQSRRPNTSFCFLDIRSPGLGDTAMYLCATSTTSLAVEETQYFGPGTRLLVL.